A single sample is the source of the 5 T cell receptor beta chains below, sequenced in a study of shared clonotypes between healthy human individuals. Some clones are missing from TCRdb's copy, which holds only in-frame ones; the method was immunoSEQ multiplex PCR. The data hold some 2.1 million clones, with 93% observed a single time. CD45RO-negative cells were positively selected for CCR7, leaving out terminally differentiated effector memory CD45RA+ cells. Sequencing was done on a sample of naive CD8+ T cells from PBMCs. Source of these receptors: a man aged 18 to 29 in good health. Some clones in this sample may be carry-over from other donors' samples.

CDR3 loop: CASSLLGSGFHRTSTDTQYF. CDR3 nucleotides: TGTGCCAGCAGCCTCCTTGGTAGCGGATTCCATCGCACTAGCACAGATACGCAGTATTTT. The chain recombines TRBV27 with TRBJ2-3; tentatively, D is TRBD2 (6 bases). Germline values: CDR1 MNHEY, CDR2 SMNVEV (reference sequence). V was trimmed by 6 bases and J by 0 bases, leaving 28 bases between them. The CDR3 extends over 20 amino acids.

This clone showed up just once. The CDR3 is CASGARGRNQPQHF. CDR3 DNA sequence: TGTGCCAGCGGTGCCAGGGGTCGCAATCAGCCCCAGCATTTT. This chain uses TRBV6-1 with TRBJ1-5; tentatively, D is TRBD1 (6 bases). The V gene's germline CDR1 is MNHNS and CDR2 SASEGT. The V end was cut by 8 bases, the J end by 2 bases, with 13 bases between. This CDR3 has 14 amino acids.

J is TRBJ2-7 and V is TRBV28; 7 bases are shared with TRBD2. Germline V gene lookup returns CDR1 MDHEN and CDR2 SYDVKM. The CDR3 loop spans 15 amino acids. V lost 3 bases to trimming and J lost 2 bases; unmatched junction nucleotides: 7. CDR3 nucleotides: TGTGCCAGCAGTTTCACTGGCGGGAGAACCTACGAGCAGTACTTC. Translated, it gives CASSFTGGRTYEQYF. Full variable domain (outside the CDR3, taken from reference TRBV28 and TRBJ2-7): DVKVTQSSRYLVKRTGEKVFLECVQDMDHENMFWYRQDPGLGLRLIYFSYDVKMKEKGDIPEGYSVSREKKERFSLILESASTNQTSMYLCASSFTGGRTYEQYFGPGTRLTVT.

This chain links TRBV27 with TRBJ2-5, with D hard to call. CDR1 and CDR2 (germline): MNHEY, SMNVEV (reference sequence). The length of the CDR3 is 13 residues. With 7 bases removed from V and 3 bases from J, the gap between germline ends came to 12 bases. The CDR3 DNA sequence: TGTGCCAGCAATAAGGCAGATGAAGAGACCCAGTACTTC. Translation gives CASNKADEETQYF.

For the CDR3, the DNA is TGTGCCATCAGTGAGTCTACAGCCTTAGCCAAAAACATTCAGTACTTC. It specifies CAISESTALAKNIQYF. This rearrangement joins TRBV10-3 to TRBJ2-4, with D uncertain. The CDR3 loop spans 16 amino acids. With 0 bases removed from V and 0 bases from J, the gap between germline ends came to 9 bases. The V gene's germline CDR1 is ENHRY and CDR2 SYGVKD.